The 8 T cell receptor beta chains presented below share a single source sample, sequenced in a study of cytomegalovirus exposure and HLA in healthy donors. PCR used 60 Vbeta primers and 13 Jbeta primers. Assay: immunoSEQ multiplex PCR; the TCRdb copy retains only in-frame clones and omits some. The sample has tens of thousands of clones; about 82% are singletons. Sequencing was performed on PBMCs. Source of these receptors: a woman aged 30 to 39 in good health and CMV-seronegative.

J is TRBJ1-1 and V is TRBV9; TRBD1 is a possible D gene (6 bases). CDR1 SGDLS and CDR2 YYNGEE come from the germline V gene. V lost 2 bases to trimming and J lost 0 bases, with 11 bases between them. CDR3 length: 15 residues. The CDR3 DNA reads TGTGCCAGCAGCGTTCGGGACACCATGAACACTGAAGCTTTCTTT. Amino acid sequence: CASSVRDTMNTEAFF.

The V call is TRBV18, the J call TRBJ1-5; D unclear. The V and J ends lost 3 bases and 2 bases respectively, with 14 bases between them. Germline loops: CDR1 KGHSH, CDR2 LQKENI. The CDR3 is made up of 16 amino acids. The chain's CDR3 is CASSPFEATGNQPQHF. CDR3 coding DNA: TGTGCCAGCTCACCTTTTGAGGCGACGGGCAATCAGCCCCAGCATTTT.

This chain uses TRBV7-9 with TRBJ2-2; 8 nucleotides align to TRBD1. V was pared by 6 bases and J by 6 bases, with 6 bases of the junction left unmatched. CDR1 and CDR2 (germline): SEHNR, FQNEAQ (reference sequence). The length of the CDR3 is 14 residues. The CDR3 nucleotides are TGTGCCAGCAGGCCGGACAGGGATGCCGGGGAGCTGTTTTTT. Amino acids: CASRPDRDAGELFF.

The chain couples TRBV30 to TRBJ1-1; D call uncertain. Germline lookup yields CDR1 GTSNPN and CDR2 SVGIG (reference sequence). The CDR3 contains 13 residues. V was cut by 0 bases and J by 2 bases, with 7 bases left in between. CDR3 region: CAWSVTRNTEAFF. CDR3 sequence (DNA): TGTGCCTGGAGTGTCACGAGAAACACTGAAGCTTTCTTT.

This clone was seen only a few times. This chain uses TRBV6-5 with TRBJ1-2; unclear D gene. Trimming removed 5 bases at V and 8 bases at J, with 12 bases between. Germline CDR1 reads MNHEY; CDR2 reads SVGAGI. The CDR3 consists of 12 residues. This CDR3 is CASSTLLGGYTF. CDR3 coding DNA: TGTGCCAGCAGTACCCTTCTTGGCGGCTACACCTTC.

This clone was recorded a few times. The chain has TRBV6-6 and TRBJ2-7; 7 bases fit TRBD2. This CDR3 contains 15 residues. Germline trimming cut 6 bases from V and 0 bases from J; bases unmatched to any gene: 8. Germline V CDR1 and CDR2: MNHNY, SVGAGI (reference sequence). The CDR3 DNA reads TGTGCCAGCAGCGCCAGCGGGGAAAGCTCCTACGAGCAGTACTTC. This codes for CASSASGESSYEQYF.

This sequence joins TRBV19 and TRBJ1-2, with a weak D call TRBD1 (5 bases). Germline lookup yields CDR1 LNHDA and CDR2 SQIVND (reference sequence). V gave up 3 bases and J gave up 4 bases, with 18 bases separating them. The CDR3 loop spans 16 amino acids. The CDR3 DNA sequence: TGTGCCAGTAGTATCGGTCAGGGCCGCGCATCCTATGGCTACACCTTC. The encoded protein is CASSIGQGRASYGYTF.

The chain has TRBV10-2 and TRBJ1-5; D gene ambiguous. The CDR3 extends over 16 amino acids. In germline, CDR1 is WSHSY, CDR2 SAAADI. V was shortened by 0 bases and J by 3 bases, with 12 bases between the two germline ends. The CDR3 here is CASSESGTGNNQPQHF. In DNA form, the CDR3 reads TGCGCCAGCAGTGAGTCGGGTACGGGTAACAATCAGCCCCAGCATTTT.